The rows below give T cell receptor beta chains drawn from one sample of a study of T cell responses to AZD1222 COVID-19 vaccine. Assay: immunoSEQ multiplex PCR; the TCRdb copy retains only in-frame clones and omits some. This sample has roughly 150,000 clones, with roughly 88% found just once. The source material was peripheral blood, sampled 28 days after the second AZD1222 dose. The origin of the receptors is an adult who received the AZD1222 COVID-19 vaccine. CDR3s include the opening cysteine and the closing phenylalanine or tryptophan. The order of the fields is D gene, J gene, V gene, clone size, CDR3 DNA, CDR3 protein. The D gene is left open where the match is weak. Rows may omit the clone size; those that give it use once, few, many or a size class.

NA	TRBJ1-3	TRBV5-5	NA	TGTGCCAGCAGCCGCACGGGTGAGGGAGTTGGAAACACCATATATTTT	CASSRTGEGVGNTIYF
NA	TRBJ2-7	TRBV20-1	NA	TGCAGTGCCGGAAAATACGAGCAGTACTTC	CSAGKYEQYF
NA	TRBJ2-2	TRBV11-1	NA	TGTGCCAGCAGCTCAGCAGGGACTCACACCGGGGAGCTGTTTTTT	CASSSAGTHTGELFF
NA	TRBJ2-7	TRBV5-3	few	TGTGCCAGAAGCTTGGCACTGCCAACCTACGAGCAGTACTTC	CARSLALPTYEQYF
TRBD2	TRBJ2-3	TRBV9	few	TGTGCCAGCAGCACGGGACTAGCGGGAGGAGTTGCAGATACGCAGTATTTT	CASSTGLAGGVADTQYF
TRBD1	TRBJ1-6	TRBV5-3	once	TGTGCCAGAAGCTCCAAGGGACAGATGAATTCACCCCTCCACTTT	CARSSKGQMNSPLHF
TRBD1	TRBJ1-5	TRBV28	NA	TGTGCCAGCCGGGACAGGGGTGAGAATCAGCCCCAGCATTTT	CASRDRGENQPQHF
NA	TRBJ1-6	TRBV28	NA	TGTGCCAGCAAACCCTCTCGACCGATCACTAATTCACCCCTCCACTTT	CASKPSRPITNSPLHF
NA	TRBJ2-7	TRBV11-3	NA	TGTGCCAGCAGCTTAGCGGGCAGAGTCTACGAGCAGTACTTC	CASSLAGRVYEQYF
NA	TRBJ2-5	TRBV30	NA	TGTGCCTGGAGTCGGGGGGCGGCGGAGACCCAGTACTTC	CAWSRGAAETQYF
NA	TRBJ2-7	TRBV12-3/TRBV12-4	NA	TGTGCCAGCAGTTTGGGGAACTACGAGCAGTACTTC	CASSLGNYEQYF
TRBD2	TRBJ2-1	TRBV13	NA	TGTGCCAGCAGCCGCCGACTAGCGGGAGGTAATGAGCAGTTCTTC	CASSRRLAGGNEQFF
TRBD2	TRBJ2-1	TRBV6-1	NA	TGTGCCAGCAGTGTGGCTATAGCGGGGGGGAACAATGAGCAGTTCTTC	CASSVAIAGGNNEQFF
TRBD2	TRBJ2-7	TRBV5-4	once	TGTGCCAGCGGAACGGGAGGGAGGAACTACGAGCAGTACTTC	CASGTGGRNYEQYF
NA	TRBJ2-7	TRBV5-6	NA	TGTGCCAGCAGCTTGGAGCGCTACGAGCAGTACTTC	CASSLERYEQYF
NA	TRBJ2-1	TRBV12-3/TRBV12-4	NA	TGTGCCACCGGGCAGGGTATCTACAATGAGCAGTTCTTC	CATGQGIYNEQFF
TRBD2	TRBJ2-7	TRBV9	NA	TGTGCCAGCAGCGTGTCTAGCGGAGATGGTTACGAGCAGTACTTC	CASSVSSGDGYEQYF
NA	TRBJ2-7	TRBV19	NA	TGTGCCAGTAGTATGGAGGAGAGGGGCTACGAGCAGTACTTC	CASSMEERGYEQYF
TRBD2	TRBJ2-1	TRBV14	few	TGTGCCAGCAGCCAAGAAGAGCCTTGGACTAGCGGGGCGGATCAGCAGTTCTTC	CASSQEEPWTSGADQQFF
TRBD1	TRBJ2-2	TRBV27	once	TGTGCCAGCAGTTTGGGACAGGGATATACCGGGGAGCTGTTTTTT	CASSLGQGYTGELFF
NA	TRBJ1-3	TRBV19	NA	TGTGCCAGTAGTATTTCTACCCTTGCTGGAAACACCATATATTTT	CASSISTLAGNTIYF
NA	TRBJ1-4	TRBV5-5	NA	TGTGCCAGCACCTTCCCGGACAGACCTAATGAAAAACTGTTTTTT	CASTFPDRPNEKLFF
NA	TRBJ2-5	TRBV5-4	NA	TGTGCCAGCAGCTTGGACGCCCAAGAGACCCAGTACTTC	CASSLDAQETQYF
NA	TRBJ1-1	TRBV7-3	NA	TGTGCCAGCACCCTAGGTCAGGGCGGAACTGAAGCTTTCTTT	CASTLGQGGTEAFF
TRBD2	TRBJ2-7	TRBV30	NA	TGTGCCTGGAGTGTACGAGTGACTAGCGGGAGGAACGAGCAGTACTTC	CAWSVRVTSGRNEQYF
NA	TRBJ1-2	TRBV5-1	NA	TGCGCCAGCAGCTCCCCCGGACGGACCCCAGCTAACTATGGCTACACCTTC	CASSSPGRTPANYGYTF
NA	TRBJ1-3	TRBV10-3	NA	TGTGCCATCAGTGCCGACAGGAGTGGAAACACCATATATTTT	CAISADRSGNTIYF
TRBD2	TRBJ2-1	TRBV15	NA	TGTGCCACCAGCAGAGACTTTAGCGGGGGGGCCGGCAATGAGCAGTTCTTC	CATSRDFSGGAGNEQFF
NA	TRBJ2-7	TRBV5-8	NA	TGTGCCAGCAGAACCGAGGGGGGATTCTCCTACGAGCAGTACTTC	CASRTEGGFSYEQYF
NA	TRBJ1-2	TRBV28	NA	TGTGCCAGCAGGGACGGGATTAACTATGGCTACACCTTC	CASRDGINYGYTF
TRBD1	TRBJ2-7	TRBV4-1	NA	TGCGCCAGCAGCCAAACCCCCGGGACAGGGTCCTACGAGCAGTACTTC	CASSQTPGTGSYEQYF
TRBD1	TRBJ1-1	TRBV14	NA	TGTGCCAGCAGCCACCAGGGGGGTTGGACTGAAGCTTTCTTT	CASSHQGGWTEAFF
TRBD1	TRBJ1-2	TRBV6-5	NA	TGTGCCAGCACCCCCGGGACAGGATTGTATGGCTACACCTTC	CASTPGTGLYGYTF
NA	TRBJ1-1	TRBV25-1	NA	TGTGCCAGCAGTGAATTGTCAGGGGCGAAAACTGAAGCTTTCTTT	CASSELSGAKTEAFF
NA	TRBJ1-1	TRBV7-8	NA	TGTGCCAGCAGCCGAACTTCCGCCAGGGGCGGCACTGAAGCTTTCTTT	CASSRTSARGGTEAFF
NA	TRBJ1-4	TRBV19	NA	TGTGCCACCCGGAGCGGTGAAAAACTGTTTTTT	CATRSGEKLFF
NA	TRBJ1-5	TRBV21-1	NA	TGTGCCAGCAGCAAATGGGCGACAGTGGATAGCAATCAGCCCCAGCATTTT	CASSKWATVDSNQPQHF
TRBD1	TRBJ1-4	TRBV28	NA	TGTGCCAGCAGAAACCCCCGGGACAGGGGACGGGAAAAACTGTTTTTT	CASRNPRDRGREKLFF
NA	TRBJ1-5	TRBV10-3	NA	TGTGCCATCAGTGGACGGGGGGGCAATCAGCCCCAGCATTTT	CAISGRGGNQPQHF
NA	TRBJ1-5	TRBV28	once	TGTGCCAGCAGAACCGGGACAACAAATCAGCCCCAGCATTTT	CASRTGTTNQPQHF
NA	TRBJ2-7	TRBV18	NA	TGTGCCAGCTCAGTGACAGACTACTACGAGCAGTACTTC	CASSVTDYYEQYF
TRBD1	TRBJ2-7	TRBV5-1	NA	TGCGCCAGCAGCCCCAGGGGGCTGAGCTCCTACGAGCAGTACTTC	CASSPRGLSSYEQYF
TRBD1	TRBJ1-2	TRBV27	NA	TGTGCCAGCAGTTTATCACGGGGACAGGGTGGCTATGGCTACACCTTC	CASSLSRGQGGYGYTF
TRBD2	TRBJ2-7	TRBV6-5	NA	TGTGCCAGCAGTTATTACCGCGGGAGCTACGAGCAGTACTTC	CASSYYRGSYEQYF
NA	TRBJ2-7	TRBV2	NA	TGTGCCAGCAAGGCAGGCAACTCCTACGAGCAGTACTTC	CASKAGNSYEQYF
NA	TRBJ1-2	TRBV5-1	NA	TGCGCCAGCAGCTTGCAGGGAGGAGATGGCTACACCTTC	CASSLQGGDGYTF
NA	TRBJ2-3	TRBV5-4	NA	TGTGCCAGCAGCTTGCCCGAGGCAGCGGCTACAGATACGCAGTATTTT	CASSLPEAAATDTQYF
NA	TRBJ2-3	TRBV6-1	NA	TGTGCCAGCAGTGAAGAGCTCCTGCCAGATACGCAGTATTTT	CASSEELLPDTQYF
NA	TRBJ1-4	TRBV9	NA	TGTGCCAGCAGCCCTGGGGGTGGGGTGGAAAAACTGTTTTTT	CASSPGGGVEKLFF
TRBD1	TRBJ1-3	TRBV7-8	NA	TGTGCCAGCAGCTTAGCGGGGACAGCAAACTCTGGAAACACCATATATTTT	CASSLAGTANSGNTIYF
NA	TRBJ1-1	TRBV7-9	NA	TGTGCCAGCAGCTGGGAGATGAACACTGAAGCTTTCTTT	CASSWEMNTEAFF
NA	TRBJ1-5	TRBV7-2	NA	TGTGCCAGCAGCCGGGGGGGTAGTAGCAATCAGCCCCAGCATTTT	CASSRGGSSNQPQHF
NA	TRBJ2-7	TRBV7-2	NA	TGTGCCAGCAGCTTTGGGGCAGGGGTGGACGAGCAGTACTTC	CASSFGAGVDEQYF